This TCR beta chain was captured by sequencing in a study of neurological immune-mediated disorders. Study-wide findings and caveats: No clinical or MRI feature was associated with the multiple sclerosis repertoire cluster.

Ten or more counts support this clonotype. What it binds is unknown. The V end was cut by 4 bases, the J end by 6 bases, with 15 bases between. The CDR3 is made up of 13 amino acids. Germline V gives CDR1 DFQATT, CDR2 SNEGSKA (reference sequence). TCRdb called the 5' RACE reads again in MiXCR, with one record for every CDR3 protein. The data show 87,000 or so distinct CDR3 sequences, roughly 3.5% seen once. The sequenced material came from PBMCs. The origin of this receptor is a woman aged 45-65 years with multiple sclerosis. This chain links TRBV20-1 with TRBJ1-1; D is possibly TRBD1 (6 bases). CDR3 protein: CSAKKQGWPEAFF. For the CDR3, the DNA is TGCAGTGCTAAAAAACAGGGTTGGCCTGAAGCTTTCTTT.